A single sample gave rise to the 4 T cell receptor beta chains below, sequenced in a study of blood T cell repertoires in COVID-19. Only in-frame clones appear in the TCRdb table, and some are missing; sequencing was by immunoSEQ multiplex PCR. The sample has 65,000 to 75,000 clones; about four fifths are singletons. The sequenced sample consisted of peripheral blood. All receptors derive from a human donor in a cohort sampled during active COVID-19.

This chain connects TRBV24-1 to TRBJ2-1, with 7 bases matching TRBD2. The CDR3 has 15 amino acids. V was pared by 3 bases and J by 0 bases, with 1 base of the junction left unmatched. Germline CDR1 KGHDR, CDR2 SFDVKD. The CDR3 coding sequence is TGTGCCACCAGTGATCGCGGGAGCTCCTACAATGAGCAGTTCTTC. It specifies CATSDRGSSYNEQFF.

This rearrangement joins TRBV24-1 to TRBJ2-3; TRBD2 aligns across 7 bases. The CDR3 runs to 16 residues. The junction had 9 bases not matched to a gene; V was cut back by 4 bases and J by 3 bases. Germline V gene lookup returns CDR1 KGHDR and CDR2 SFDVKD. CDR3 DNA: TGTGCCACCAGTGACCCTAGTCGGGAGGTAACAGATACGCAGTATTTT. It specifies CATSDPSREVTDTQYF.

This clone was seen a handful of times. The chain is built from TRBV4-1 and TRBJ2-1; 7 bases map to TRBD2. This CDR3 is 16 amino acids long. Trimming at V came to 1 base and at J to 4 bases, leaving 7 bases not matched to a gene. Looked up from germline, CDR1 is MGHRA and CDR2 is YSYEKL. The CDR3 protein is CASSQVPSGNYNEQFF. Written as DNA, the CDR3 is TGCGCCAGCAGCCAAGTACCTAGCGGCAATTACAATGAGCAGTTCTTC.

This clone has only a few counts. The V and J genes are TRBV7-2 and TRBJ2-7; D gene unclear. Germline V lookup: CDR1 SGHTA, CDR2 FQGNSA. CDR3 length equals 14 residues. Trimming pared 8 bases from V and 0 bases from J, leaving 14 bases between. As DNA, the CDR3 is TGTGCCAGCCTCGCCCGGGTGAGCTCCTACGAGCAGTACTTC. Translating gives CASLARVSSYEQYF.